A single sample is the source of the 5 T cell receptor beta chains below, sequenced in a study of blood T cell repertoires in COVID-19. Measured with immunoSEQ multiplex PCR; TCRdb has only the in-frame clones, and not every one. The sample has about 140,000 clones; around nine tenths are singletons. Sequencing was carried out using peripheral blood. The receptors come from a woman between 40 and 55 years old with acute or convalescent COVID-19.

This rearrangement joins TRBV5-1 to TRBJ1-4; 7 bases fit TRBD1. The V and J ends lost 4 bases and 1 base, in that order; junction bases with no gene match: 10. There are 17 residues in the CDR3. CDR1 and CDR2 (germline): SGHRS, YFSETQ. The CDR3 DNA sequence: TGCGCCAGCAGCCCAGGGGGATCCCACGTAACTAATGAAAAACTGTTTTTT. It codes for CASSPGGSHVTNEKLFF. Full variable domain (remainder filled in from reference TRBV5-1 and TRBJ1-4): KAGVTQTPRYLIKTRGQQVTLSCSPISGHRSVSWYQQTPGQGLQFLFEYFSETQRNKGNFPGRFSGRQFSNSRSEMNVSTLELGDSALYLCASSPGGSHVTNEKLFFGSGTQLSVL.

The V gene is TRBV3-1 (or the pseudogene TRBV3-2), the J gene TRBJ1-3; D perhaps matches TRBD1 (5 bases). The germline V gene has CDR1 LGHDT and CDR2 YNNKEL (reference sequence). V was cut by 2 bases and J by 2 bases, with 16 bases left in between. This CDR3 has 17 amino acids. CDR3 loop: CASSQRLARRAGNTIYF. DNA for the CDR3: TGTGCCAGCAGCCAACGCCTGGCTCGCAGGGCTGGAAACACCATATATTTT.

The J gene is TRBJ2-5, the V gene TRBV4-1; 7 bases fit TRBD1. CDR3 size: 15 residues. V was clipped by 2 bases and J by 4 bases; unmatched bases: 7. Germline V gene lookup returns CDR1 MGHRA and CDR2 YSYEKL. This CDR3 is CASSQPDRVGETQYF. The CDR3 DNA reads TGCGCCAGCAGCCAACCTGACAGGGTGGGAGAGACCCAGTACTTC.

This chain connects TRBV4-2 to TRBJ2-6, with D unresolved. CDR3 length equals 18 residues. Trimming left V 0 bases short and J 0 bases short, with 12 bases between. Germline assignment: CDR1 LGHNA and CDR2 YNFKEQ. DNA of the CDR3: TGTGCCAGCAGCCAAGATTTGGCCAGAAGCTCTGGGGCCAACGTCCTGACTTTC. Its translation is CASSQDLARSSGANVLTF.

CDR3 amino acids: CASSPGADTQYF. CDR3 coding DNA: TGTGCCAGCAGCCCAGGCGCAGATACGCAGTATTTT. The chain employs TRBV7-8 and TRBJ2-3; D gene ambiguous. The CDR3 runs 12 residues. V lost 5 bases, J lost 4 bases, and 7 bases lay in between. Germline CDR1 SGHVS, CDR2 FQNEAQ. Filled out from reference TRBV7-8 and TRBJ2-3, the complete variable domain reads GAGVSQSPRYKVAKRGQDVALRCDPISGHVSLFWYQQALGQGPEFLTYFQNEAQLDKSGLPSDRFFAERPEGSVSTLKIQRTQQEDSAVYLCASSPGADTQYFGPGTRLTVL.